The source of this TCR beta chain is a study of T and B cells in COVID-19 patients. Study-level information: Comorbidities linked to unfavorable COVID-19 outcome were present in about 90% of the 20 active-infection patients.

The CDR3 has 15 residues. BIOMED2 TRB-A/B primer pools were used in multiplex TRB PCR. TCRdb re-called the multiplex PCR reads with MiXCR, one entry per CDR3 protein. Here the sample spans 6,000 or so distinct CDR3 sequences, roughly 25% being singletons. Blood genomic DNA input for TRB amplification was roughly 220-500 ng. The chain carries TRBV21-1 and TRBJ2-7; no check of the table's D call, TRBD1, against the DNA was made. TRBV21-1 is a listed pseudogene. The origin of this receptor is a human donor with active COVID-19. The sequenced sample consisted of blood. The CDR3 is CATLTGPIPVDEQYF. CDR3 nucleotide sequence: TGTGCCACCTTGACAGGGCCCATTCCAGTGGACGAGCAGTACTTC.